This T cell receptor beta chain was documented in a study of cytomegalovirus exposure and HLA in healthy donors. The overall study: Genetic ancestry analysis placed approximately 80% of the 398 donors that were genotyped in the Caucasian-associated cluster.

The primer mix had 60 Vbeta and 13 Jbeta primers. Sequencing was performed with immunoSEQ multiplex PCR; in TCRdb, only in-frame clones are kept and a portion is missing. Altogether more than 95,000 clones are present, around 78% being singletons, with the ten largest covering around 5.8%. This clone is a singleton in its sample. The antigen is unknown. Points from the study as a whole: Reports state that TCR beta sequences accurately predicted most subjects' HLA-A and HLA-B alleles. A further, later analysis showed that HLA-associated TCR beta chains (compared with equally common others) were more clonally expanded. Per a later analysis, about 17,000 TCR beta sequences showed association with HLA alleles at 0.05 false discovery rate.

CDR3 length: 16 residues. Per the germline V gene, CDR1 is SGHDT and CDR2 is YYEEEE. The V and J ends lost 2 bases and 3 bases respectively, with 17 bases between them. The receptor was derived from a woman aged 40 to 49 in good health and CMV-seronegative. V is TRBV5-6 and J is TRBJ2-5; a weak D match, TRBD2 (6 bases). Sequenced input: PBMCs. The CDR3 sequence is CASSLVQRGAKETQYF. The CDR3 nucleotides read TGTGCCAGCAGCTTAGTCCAGCGCGGGGCCAAAGAGACCCAGTACTTC.